This TCR beta chain was found in a study of blood T cell repertoires in COVID-19. Overall study context: The origin of the acute and convalescent COVID-19 samples was the United States, Italy and Spain. T cells, B-cell-depleted T cells, or PBMCs provided the cDNA or gDNA that served as material.

V lost 0 bases and J lost 2, with 11 bases in between. The germline gives CDR1 SGHNT, CDR2 YYREEE (reference sequence). This CDR3 contains 16 residues. Generated by immunoSEQ multiplex PCR, the TCRdb table keeps only in-frame clones and is missing some. This repertoire shows 350,000 to 500,000 clones, 70% to 90% found once; its top ten account for around 0.92%. Seattle patient enrollment occurred during active infection, with longitudinal follow-up thereafter. The V call is TRBV5-4, the J call TRBJ2-2; maybe TRBD2 (6 bases). The sequenced sample consisted of peripheral blood. The sequence was obtained from a man between 18 and 35 years old with COVID-19, enrolled during active disease. Here the CDR3 DNA reads TGTGCCAGCAGCTTGGCCGAACTAGCCAACACCGGGGAGCTGTTTTTT. Protein: CASSLAELANTGELFF.